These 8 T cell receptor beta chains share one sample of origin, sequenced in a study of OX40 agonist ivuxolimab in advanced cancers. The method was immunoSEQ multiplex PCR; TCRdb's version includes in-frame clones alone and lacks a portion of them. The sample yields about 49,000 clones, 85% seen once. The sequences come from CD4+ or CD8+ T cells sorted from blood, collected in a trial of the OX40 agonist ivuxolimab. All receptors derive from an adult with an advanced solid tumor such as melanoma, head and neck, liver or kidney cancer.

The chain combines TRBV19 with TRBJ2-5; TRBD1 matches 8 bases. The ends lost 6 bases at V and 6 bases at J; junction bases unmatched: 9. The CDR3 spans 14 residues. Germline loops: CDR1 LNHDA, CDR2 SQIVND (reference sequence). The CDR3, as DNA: TGTGCCAGTAGGCCGGACAGGGCTTCAAAGACCCAGTACTTC. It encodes CASRPDRASKTQYF.

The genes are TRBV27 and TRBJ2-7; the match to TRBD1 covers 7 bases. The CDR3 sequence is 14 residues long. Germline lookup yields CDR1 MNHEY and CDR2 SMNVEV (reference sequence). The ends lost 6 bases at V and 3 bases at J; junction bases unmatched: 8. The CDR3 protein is CASRPEQGYYEQYF. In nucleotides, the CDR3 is TGTGCCAGCAGGCCAGAACAGGGGTACTACGAGCAGTACTTC.

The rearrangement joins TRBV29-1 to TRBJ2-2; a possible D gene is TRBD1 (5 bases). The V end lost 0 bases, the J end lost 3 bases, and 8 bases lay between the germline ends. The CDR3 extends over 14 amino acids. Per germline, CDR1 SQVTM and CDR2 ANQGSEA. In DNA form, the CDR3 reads TGCAGCGTTGAAGATGGGGCCGACACCGGGGAGCTGTTTTTT. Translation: CSVEDGADTGELFF.

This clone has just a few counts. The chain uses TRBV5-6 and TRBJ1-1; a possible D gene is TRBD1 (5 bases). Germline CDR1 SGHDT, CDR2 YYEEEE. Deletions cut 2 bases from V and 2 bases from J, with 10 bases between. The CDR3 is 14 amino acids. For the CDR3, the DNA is TGTGCCAGCAGCTTAGCGGGGACCAACACTGAAGCTTTCTTT. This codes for CASSLAGTNTEAFF. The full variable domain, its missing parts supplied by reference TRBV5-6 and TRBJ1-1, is DAGVTQSPTHLIKTRGQQVTLRCSPKSGHDTVSWYQQALGQGPQFIFQYYEEEERQRGNFPDRFSGHQFPNYSSELNVNALLLGDSALYLCASSLAGTNTEAFFGQGTRLTVV.

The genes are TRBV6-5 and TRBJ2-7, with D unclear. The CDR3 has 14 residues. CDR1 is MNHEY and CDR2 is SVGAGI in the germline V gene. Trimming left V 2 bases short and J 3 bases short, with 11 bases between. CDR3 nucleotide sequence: TGTGCCAGCAGTTACGGGCCAGCCGTCTACGAGCAGTACGTC. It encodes CASSYGPAVYEQYV.

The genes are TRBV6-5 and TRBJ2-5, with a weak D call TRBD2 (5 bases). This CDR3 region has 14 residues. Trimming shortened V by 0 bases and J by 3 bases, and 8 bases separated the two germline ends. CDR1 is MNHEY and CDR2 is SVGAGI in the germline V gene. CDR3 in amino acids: CASSYSYGKETQYF. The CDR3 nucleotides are TGTGCCAGCAGTTACTCGTACGGGAAAGAGACCCAGTACTTC.

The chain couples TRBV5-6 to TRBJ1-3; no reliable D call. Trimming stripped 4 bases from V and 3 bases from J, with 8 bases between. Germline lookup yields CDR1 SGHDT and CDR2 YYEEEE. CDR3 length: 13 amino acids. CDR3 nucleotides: TGTGCCAGCAGCAGGGAATATGGAAACACCATATATTTT. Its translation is CASSREYGNTIYF. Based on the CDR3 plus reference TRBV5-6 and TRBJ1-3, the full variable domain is DAGVTQSPTHLIKTRGQQVTLRCSPKSGHDTVSWYQQALGQGPQFIFQYYEEEERQRGNFPDRFSGHQFPNYSSELNVNALLLGDSALYLCASSREYGNTIYFGEGSWLTVV.

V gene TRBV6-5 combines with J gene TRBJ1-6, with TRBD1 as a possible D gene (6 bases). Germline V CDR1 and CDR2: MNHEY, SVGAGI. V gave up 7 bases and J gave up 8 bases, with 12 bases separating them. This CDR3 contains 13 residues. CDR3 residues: CASKAGDHSPLHF. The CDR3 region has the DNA TGTGCCAGCAAAGCAGGGGATCATTCACCCCTCCACTTT.